This entry lists 18 T cell receptor beta chains sequenced from one sample in a study of response to subunit inactivated influenza vaccine. TCRdb analysed the RT-PCR reads with MiXCR anew, one entry per CDR3 protein. The repertoire has approximately 530,000 distinct CDR3 sequences, 7.2% of them found once; the top ten carry under 15%. This specimen consisted of PBMCs from blood, obtained roughly 24 months after vaccination. The receptors here all came from a man aged 50 to 69 who received an inactivated influenza vaccine.

This clonotype was detected only a few times. The chain employs TRBV6-2 or TRBV6-3 and TRBJ2-2; no firm D call. Looked up from germline, CDR1 is MNHEY and CDR2 is SVGEGT. The CDR3 has 15 residues. The V end lost 0 bases, the J end lost 2 bases, and 7 bases lay between the germline ends. The CDR3 coding sequence is TGTGCCAGCAGTTACTCGGACCCCAACACCGGGGAGCTGTTTTTT. Encoded protein: CASSYSDPNTGELFF.

This clonotype was counted only a few times. Here the CDR3 DNA reads TGTGCCAGCAGTGGCAGATCGCCGATTGAGTACTTC. Protein: CASSGRSPIEYF. The V gene is TRBV2, the J gene TRBJ2-5; D gene unclear. Trimming left V 4 bases short and J 12 bases short, with 15 bases between. Germline CDR1 reads SNHLY; CDR2 reads FYNNEI. The CDR3 is made up of 12 amino acids.

The J gene is TRBJ2-1, the V gene TRBV5-1, with 14 positions matching TRBD2. Trimming took 0 bases from V and 6 from J; bases not matched to a gene: 8. The germline CDR1 and CDR2 sequences are SGHRS and YFSETQ. The CDR3 spans 18 residues. The CDR3 region has the DNA TGCGCCAGCAGCTTGGGGGGGACTAGCGGGAGATCCCCCAATGAGCAGTTCTTC. Translating gives CASSLGGTSGRSPNEQFF.

This clonotype was seen only a few times. J is TRBJ2-5 and V is TRBV20-1; D not certain. The CDR3 runs to 13 residues. The germline V gene encodes CDR1 DFQATT and CDR2 SNEGSKA (reference sequence). Trimming took off 3 bases at V and 2 bases at J, with 10 bases between the two ends. Here the CDR3 DNA reads TGCAGTGCTAGGGCCTTGAGGCAAGAGACCCAGTACTTC. Translating gives CSARALRQETQYF.

This clonotype came up a few times. The chain carries TRBV28 and TRBJ1-1; D gene unclear. The germline V and J ends were trimmed by 8 bases and 9 bases, with 7 bases remaining between them. Germline CDR1 and CDR2: MDHEN and SYDVKM. The CDR3 has 9 amino acids. The CDR3 bases are TGTGCCAGCGGGAAAAAAGCTTTCTTT. Amino acids: CASGKKAFF.

This clonotype has only a few counts. The chain couples TRBV11-2 to TRBJ2-5; possible D gene TRBD1, 6 bases. This CDR3 contains 15 residues. Trimming left V 5 bases short and J 1 base short, with 14 bases between. CDR1 and CDR2 from the germline V gene are SGHAT and FQNNGV. The CDR3: CASSRTGTSQETQYF. The CDR3 coding sequence is TGTGCCAGCAGCCGAACCGGGACAAGCCAAGAGACCCAGTACTTC.

The rearrangement links TRBV20-1 to TRBJ1-4, with D possibly matching TRBD1 (6 bases). The CDR3 covers 16 residues. Per germline, CDR1 DFQATT and CDR2 SNEGSKA (reference sequence). Trimming cost V 0 bases and J 3 bases, with 14 bases left between them. The CDR3 bases are TGCAGTGCTAGAGAGGGGGCGGGGCGCGCTAATGAAAAACTGTTTTTT. It encodes CSAREGAGRANEKLFF.

In this sample, this clonotype turned up a few times. This chain connects TRBV11-2 to TRBJ2-4, with TRBD1 matching 12 bases. Looked up from germline, CDR1 is SGHAT and CDR2 is FQNNGV. Trimming cost V 3 bases and J 6 bases; bases outside gene matches: 9. The CDR3 covers 17 residues. The CDR3, as DNA: TGTGCCAGCAGCTTTCCCCCGGGACAGGGGGCTCGAAACATTCAGTACTTC. This sequence encodes CASSFPPGQGARNIQYF.

The chain combines TRBV4-3 with TRBJ2-4, with 8 bases that match TRBD1. V was pared by 1 base and J by 1 base, with 6 bases of the junction left unmatched. This CDR3 is 17 amino acids long. Germline V gives CDR1 LGHNA, CDR2 YSLEER. CDR3 protein: CASSQGPGGTAKNIQYF. The CDR3 DNA reads TGCGCCAGCAGCCAAGGCCCAGGGGGCACGGCCAAAAACATTCAGTACTTC.

The chain carries TRBV27 and TRBJ1-5, with D possibly TRBD1 on 5 matching bases. Germline V lookup: CDR1 MNHEY, CDR2 SMNVEV (reference sequence). V lost 1 base, J lost 2 bases, and 18 bases lay in between. This CDR3 has 18 amino acids. CDR3 residues: CASSLFAGMGLGNQPQHF. In DNA form, the CDR3 reads TGTGCCAGCAGTTTATTTGCAGGGATGGGATTAGGCAATCAGCCCCAGCATTTT.

This clonotype was seen repeatedly, ten times or more. J is TRBJ2-1 and V is TRBV5-6, with D unresolved. V lost 0 bases to trimming and J lost 8 bases, with 9 bases between them. The germline V gene has CDR1 SGHDT and CDR2 YYEEEE. This CDR3 has 13 residues. DNA for the CDR3: TGTGCCAGCAGCTTGGGGGCTAGTCATGAGCAGTTCTTC. Translating gives CASSLGASHEQFF.

Ten or more counts support this clonotype. The V gene is TRBV20-1, the J gene TRBJ2-1; the match to TRBD2 covers 8 bases. This CDR3 is built from 15 residues. Trimming removed 5 bases from V and 7 bases from J; junction bases left unmatched: 13. Germline V CDR1 and CDR2: DFQATT, SNEGSKA (reference sequence). This CDR3 is CSAPPAAGVINEQFF. The CDR3, as DNA: TGCAGTGCTCCACCGGCAGCGGGAGTGATTAATGAGCAGTTCTTC.

CDR3 DNA: TGTGCCAGCGCCACCCCTTATGGCTACACCTTC. Translating gives CASATPYGYTF. V and J are TRBV28 and TRBJ1-2; no clear D. Germline V gene data show CDR1 as MDHEN and CDR2 as SYDVKM. CDR3 length equals 11 residues. V was clipped by 8 bases and J by 5 bases, with 9 bases between them.

The CDR3: CSAREDRGPYGYTF. CDR3 nucleotide sequence: TGCAGTGCTAGAGAAGACAGGGGACCTTATGGCTACACCTTC. The chain employs TRBV20-1 and TRBJ1-2, with 8 bases matching TRBD1. The germline V gene has CDR1 DFQATT and CDR2 SNEGSKA (reference sequence). J lost 5 bases, V lost 0 bases, and 5 bases had no gene match. This CDR3 has 14 residues.

The sample holds a few counts of this clonotype. The chain links TRBV5-4 to TRBJ2-2, with 9 bases lining up with TRBD2. This CDR3 region has 18 residues. CDR1 and CDR2 from the germline V gene are SGHNT and YYREEE (reference sequence). The ends lost 0 bases at V and 6 bases at J; junction bases unmatched: 12. CDR3 amino acids: CASSLAGTSNDFAGELFF. CDR3 bases: TGTGCCAGCAGCTTGGCCGGGACTAGCAACGATTTTGCCGGGGAGCTGTTTTTT.

This clonotype was seen repeatedly, ten times or more. The rearrangement joins TRBV12-3 or TRBV12-4 to TRBJ1-6, with 8 bases aligning to TRBD1. The CDR3 spans 15 residues. J lost 2 bases, V lost 7 bases, and 4 bases had no gene match. CDR3 coding DNA: TGTGCCAGCAACACAGGGGGGACCTATAATTCACCCCTCCACTTT. Its translation is CASNTGGTYNSPLHF.

This clonotype showed up many times. V usage is TRBV6-2 or TRBV6-3 and J usage is TRBJ2-1; 8 nucleotides align to TRBD2. Germline assignment: CDR1 MNHEY and CDR2 SVGEGT. V lost 8 bases and J lost 10; bases outside the gene matches: 4. CDR3 length equals 11 residues. In DNA form, the CDR3 reads TGTGCCAGCGGTGTAGCGGGGGAGCAGTTCTTC. Its protein product is CASGVAGEQFF.

This clonotype was seen more than once but under ten times. The V and J genes are TRBV27 and TRBJ2-7; 7 bases match TRBD2. The CDR3 consists of 15 residues. The J segment lost 6 bases and the V segment lost 1 base, leaving 9 bases of the junction unmatched. Per the germline V gene, CDR1 is MNHEY and CDR2 is SMNVEV (reference sequence). CDR3 sequence reads: CASSLLRGSRSEQYF. The CDR3 bases are TGTGCCAGCAGTTTATTACGCGGGAGCCGCAGCGAGCAGTACTTC.